This is a list of T cell receptor beta chains from one sample in a study of post-analysis software for immune sequencing data. TCRdb redid the calling of the PCR reads with MiXCR, one entry per CDR3 protein. This sample has approximately 690,000 distinct CDR3 sequences, with 55% to 60% found just once. The specimen was blood. The receptors stem from a girl aged 2 to 9 with multiple sclerosis. Each CDR3 is given with its conserved first and last residue. The D gene is left open where the match is weak. Clone sizes are given selectively: once, few, many, or a class where the clone is expanded.

many,.,TRBJ2-1,TRBV12-3/TRBV12-4,CASSPGPSSYNEQFF,TGTGCCAGCAGTCCGGGACCCAGCTCCTACAATGAGCAGTTCTTC
.,.,TRBJ2-7,TRBV5-1,CASSLASVGSYEQYF,TGCGCCAGCAGCTTGGCGTCTGTCGGGTCCTACGAGCAGTACTTC
.,.,TRBJ2-4,TRBV5-1,CASSEGGNIQYF,TGCGCCAGCAGTGAAGGCGGAAACATTCAGTACTTC
.,.,TRBJ2-1,TRBV20-1,CSAPVAQGNEQFF,TGCAGTGCCCCGGTAGCGCAAGGGAATGAGCAGTTCTTC
.,.,TRBJ2-5,TRBV5-6,CASSERTRLQETQYF,TGTGCCAGCAGCGAGAGGACACGGTTACAAGAGACCCAGTACTTC
.,.,TRBJ2-5,TRBV5-1,CASSLTSPPRETQYF,TGCGCCAGCAGCTTGACTAGCCCCCCTCGGGAGACCCAGTACTTC
.,TRBD1,TRBJ1-2,TRBV29-1,CSVGGQYGYTF,TGCAGCGTTGGGGGACAGTATGGCTACACCTTC
.,TRBD1,TRBJ2-5,TRBV20-1,CSAYPVTGGRETQYF,TGCAGTGCCTATCCCGTGACAGGGGGCAGGGAGACCCAGTACTTC
.,TRBD1,TRBJ1-2,TRBV6-1,CASSFGTGGYTF,TGTGCCAGCAGTTTCGGGACAGGGGGCTACACCTTC
.,TRBD1,TRBJ2-7,TRBV10-3,CATLGGTGAYEQYF,TGTGCCACCCTGGGGGGGACAGGGGCCTACGAGCAGTACTTC
.,.,TRBJ2-1,TRBV6-5,CASSFTPGTPYNEQFF,TGTGCCAGCAGTTTCACCCCCGGGACACCTTACAATGAGCAGTTCTTC
.,.,TRBJ1-1,TRBV2,CASSERTLNTEAFF,TGTGCCAGCAGTGAGAGGACCCTGAACACTGAAGCTTTCTTT
few,.,TRBJ1-5,TRBV6-2/TRBV6-3,CASSQWAGDSNQPQHF,TGTGCCAGCAGCCAGTGGGCAGGGGATAGCAATCAGCCCCAGCATTTT
.,.,TRBJ2-7,TRBV5-1,CASRGSVAINSYEQYF,TGCGCCAGCAGAGGTTCGGTGGCGATCAACTCCTACGAGCAGTACTTC
.,.,TRBJ2-7,TRBV20-1,CSASGKTYEQYF,TGCAGTGCTAGCGGTAAAACCTACGAGCAGTACTTC
.,TRBD1,TRBJ2-5,TRBV5-1,CASGPGQRETQYF,TGCGCCAGCGGACCGGGACAGAGAGAGACCCAGTACTTC
.,.,TRBJ2-5,TRBV6-5,CASSYGSDRETQYF,TGTGCCAGCAGTTACGGGTCGGACCGAGAGACCCAGTACTTC